One and the same sample provided the 15 T cell receptor beta chains below, sequenced in a study of blood T cell repertoires in COVID-19. This table comes from immunoSEQ multiplex PCR, and its TCRdb copy is limited to in-frame clones, with some not included. The repertoire includes roughly 87,000 clones, 60% to 80% of them detected once, and about 15% sits in the top ten. Sequenced input: peripheral blood. The receptors come from a woman of 80 years or more with acute or convalescent COVID-19.

This clone was seen just once. CDR3 amino acids: CSVPTDGGNEQFF. The DNA for the CDR3 is TGCAGCGTCCCCACCGATGGAGGGAATGAGCAGTTCTTC. The chain uses TRBV29-1 and TRBJ2-1, with D possibly being TRBD2 (6 bases). The CDR3 spans 13 residues. Trimming removed 6 bases from V and 7 bases from J, with 16 bases in between. Germline values: CDR1 SQVTM, CDR2 ANQGSEA.

This clone was detected ten times or more. Additional DNA sequences in this sample encode the identical CDR3. J is TRBJ2-7 and V is TRBV9; D is possibly TRBD2 (5 bases). Germline values: CDR1 SGDLS, CDR2 YYNGEE. The CDR3 has 12 residues. V gave up 2 bases and J gave up 3 bases, with 6 bases separating them. This chain's CDR3 is CASSVEGYEQYF. The CDR3 DNA reads as TGTGCCAGCAGCGTTGAGGGCTACGAGCAGTACTTC.

In its sample, this clone was seen a few times. The chain joins TRBV6-2 or TRBV6-3 to TRBJ1-1; 7 positions agree with TRBD1. Germline V CDR1 and CDR2: MNHEY, SVGEGT. This CDR3 comprises 16 residues. The V segment lost 1 base and the J segment 4 bases; nucleotides outside the gene matches: 9. The chain's CDR3 is CASSYWTQGSGTEAFF. CDR3 nucleotide sequence: TGTGCCAGCAGTTACTGGACACAGGGGTCGGGCACTGAAGCTTTCTTT.

The gene calls are TRBV18 and TRBJ1-5, with a tentative D call TRBD1 (5 bases). The CDR3 is 17 residues long. Deletions cut 1 base from V and 1 base from J, with 14 bases between. CDR1 is KGHSH and CDR2 is LQKENI in the germline V gene. CDR3 amino acids: CASSPRAPGGSNQPQHF. In DNA, the CDR3 is TGTGCCAGCTCACCACGGGCCCCGGGGGGGAGCAATCAGCCCCAGCATTTT.

The CDR3 DNA reads as TGTGCCAGCAGCCAACTAGGAGTCGGCAATGAGCAGTTCTTC. It specifies CASSQLGVGNEQFF. V gene TRBV14 combines with J gene TRBJ2-1; no definite D call. In germline, CDR1 is SGHDN, CDR2 FVKESK. The CDR3 runs 14 residues. Trimming stripped 2 bases from V and 6 bases from J, with 11 bases between.

J is TRBJ2-2 and V is TRBV11-3; D is unresolved. The CDR3 contains 16 residues. Per germline, CDR1 SGHNT and CDR2 YENEEA. Trimming pared 1 base from V and 0 bases from J, leaving 9 bases between. This CDR3 reads CASSLGSLANTGELFF. The CDR3 region has the DNA TGTGCCAGCAGCTTAGGGAGTCTCGCGAACACCGGGGAGCTGTTTTTT.

The chain joins TRBV28 to TRBJ2-7, with unresolved D. The CDR3 runs 13 residues. Germline lookup yields CDR1 MDHEN and CDR2 SYDVKM. The germline V and J ends were trimmed by 6 bases and 6 bases, with 15 bases remaining between them. CDR3 bases: TGTGCCAGCAGCCGCTTGTCGCCGGTCGAGCAGTACTTC. Its translation is CASSRLSPVEQYF.

This clone occurred many times. This chain joins TRBV7-2 and TRBJ2-5, with 7 bases identical to TRBD2. J was trimmed by 4 bases and V by 2 bases; bases with no gene match: 7. Germline CDR1 is SGHTA and CDR2 is FQGNSA. The CDR3 extends over 15 amino acids. Written as DNA, the CDR3 is TGTGCCAGCAGCTTAAGCGGGACGGCGCGAGAGACCCAGTACTTC. This sequence encodes CASSLSGTARETQYF.

The chain recombines TRBV27 with TRBJ1-1; no clear D. CDR3 length: 14 residues. V gave up 2 bases and J gave up 5 bases, with 12 bases separating them. Per germline, CDR1 MNHEY and CDR2 SMNVEV (reference sequence). The DNA for the CDR3 is TGTGCCAGCAGTTTAACCCTGAAAACAACTGAAGCTTTCTTT. Translation gives CASSLTLKTTEAFF.

CDR3 sequence reads: CASSGTGISPLHF. CDR3 DNA: TGTGCCAGCTCGGGGACAGGGATTTCACCCCTCCACTTT. V and J are TRBV27 and TRBJ1-6; 9 positions agree with TRBD1. J lost 9 bases, V lost 8 bases, and 5 bases had no gene match. CDR3 size: 13 residues. Germline V lookup: CDR1 MNHEY, CDR2 SMNVEV (reference sequence).

The chain employs TRBV1 and TRBJ1-1; whether TRBD1, the table's D call, matches the DNA was not checked. TRBV1 is reported as a pseudogene. CDR3 length: 17 residues. The CDR3 nucleotides are TGCACCAGCAGCCAAGATCTTCCCGGACAGTGGAGATCCGAAGCTTTCTTT. Translation gives CTSSQDLPGQWRSEAFF.

This clone is judged medium-sized. The chain recombines TRBV5-8 with TRBJ1-6; D remains unclear. V was trimmed by 4 bases and J by 2 bases, leaving 10 bases between them. This CDR3 is built from 15 residues. CDR1 and CDR2 (germline): SGHTS, YDEGEE. For the CDR3, the DNA is TGTGCCAGCAGCCCGGTCGGGGCCTATAATTCACCCCTCCACTTT. Encoded protein: CASSPVGAYNSPLHF.

This clone was seen just once. The chain carries TRBV30 and TRBJ1-5; D perhaps matches TRBD1 (5 bases). Germline CDR1 is GTSNPN and CDR2 is SVGIG (reference sequence). V lost 2 bases to trimming and J lost 3 bases, with 11 bases between them. The CDR3 is 14 residues long. The CDR3: CAWSRGGTNQPQHF. In DNA, the CDR3 is TGTGCCTGGAGTAGGGGAGGGACCAATCAGCCCCAGCATTTT.

The chain couples TRBV7-2 to TRBJ1-1, with D possibly being TRBD1 (6 bases). V was cut by 4 bases and J by 6 bases, with 12 bases left in between. The V gene's germline CDR1 is SGHTA and CDR2 FQGNSA. This CDR3 has 13 amino acids. CDR3 sequence reads: CASSSNRDAEAFF. The CDR3 nucleotides read TGTGCCAGCAGCTCTAACAGGGACGCTGAAGCTTTCTTT.

The CDR3, as DNA: TGTGCCAGCTCACAGGGACAGGGGGCGAACGAGCAGTACTTC. As protein: CASSQGQGANEQYF. This chain links TRBV18 with TRBJ2-7, with 12 bases fitting TRBD1. The CDR3 covers 14 residues. Germline V CDR1 and CDR2: KGHSH, LQKENI. The V segment lost 4 bases and the J segment 5 bases; nucleotides outside the gene matches: 3.